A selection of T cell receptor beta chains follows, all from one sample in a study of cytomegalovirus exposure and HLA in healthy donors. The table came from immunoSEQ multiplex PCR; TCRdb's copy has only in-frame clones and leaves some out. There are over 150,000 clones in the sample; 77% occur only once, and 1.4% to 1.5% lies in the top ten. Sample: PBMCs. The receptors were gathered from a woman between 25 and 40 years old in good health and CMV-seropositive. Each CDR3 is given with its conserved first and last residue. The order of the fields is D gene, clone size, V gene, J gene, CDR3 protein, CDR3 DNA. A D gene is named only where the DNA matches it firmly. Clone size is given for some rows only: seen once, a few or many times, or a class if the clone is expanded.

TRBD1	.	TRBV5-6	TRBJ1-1	CASSSTGTGNTEAFF	TGTGCCAGCAGCTCCACCGGGACAGGGAACACTGAAGCTTTCTTT
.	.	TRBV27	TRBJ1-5	CASRGGLDSNQPQHF	TGTGCCAGCAGAGGAGGGTTGGATAGCAATCAGCCCCAGCATTTT
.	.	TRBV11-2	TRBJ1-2	CASSSRNYGYTF	TGTGCCAGCAGCTCGCGAAACTATGGCTACACCTTC
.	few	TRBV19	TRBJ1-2	CASSIEGRVFYTF	TGTGCCAGTAGTATTGAAGGGAGAGTGTTCTACACCTTC
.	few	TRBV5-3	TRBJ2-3	CARSLRRGSTDTQYF	TGTGCCAGAAGCTTGAGGAGGGGTAGCACAGATACGCAGTATTTT
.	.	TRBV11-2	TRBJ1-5	CASSSSAGPQHF	TGTGCCAGCAGCTCTAGTGCGGGGCCCCAGCATTTT
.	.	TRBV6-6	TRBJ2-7	CASNSGLYYEQYF	TGTGCCAGCAACTCGGGACTGTACTACGAGCAGTACTTC
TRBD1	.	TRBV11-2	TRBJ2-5	CASSPRAGGTQYF	TGTGCCAGCAGCCCTAGAGCAGGGGGCACCCAGTACTTC
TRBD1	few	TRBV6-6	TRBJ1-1	CASTAEGAGQAFF	TGTGCCAGCACCGCCGAGGGGGCGGGTCAAGCTTTCTTT
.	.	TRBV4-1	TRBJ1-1	CASSQIQGNTEAFF	TGCGCCAGCAGCCAAATTCAGGGAAACACTGAAGCTTTCTTT
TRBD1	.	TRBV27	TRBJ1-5	CASSPYGGQGPSISNQPQHF	TGTGCCAGCAGTCCCTATGGGGGACAGGGGCCCTCTATTAGCAATCAGCCCCAGCATTTT
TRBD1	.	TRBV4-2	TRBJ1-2	CASSQTQGAYYGYTF	TGTGCCAGCAGCCAAACACAGGGGGCGTACTATGGCTACACCTTC
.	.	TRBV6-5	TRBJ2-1	CASSRVNEQFF	TGTGCCAGCAGTCGGGTGAATGAGCAGTTCTTC
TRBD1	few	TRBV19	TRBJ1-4	CSSRDSLNEKLFF	TGCAGTTCGAGGGACAGCCTCAATGAAAAACTGTTTTTT
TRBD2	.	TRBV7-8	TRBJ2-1	CASSWSGSSYNEQFF	TGTGCCAGCAGCTGGAGCGGGAGCTCCTACAATGAGCAGTTCTTC
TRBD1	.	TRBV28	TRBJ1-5	CASSLTGTENQPQHF	TGTGCCAGCAGTTTAACCGGGACAGAAAATCAGCCCCAGCATTTT
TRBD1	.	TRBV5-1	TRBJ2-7	CASSLGNRGYEQYF	TGCGCCAGCAGCTTAGGGAACAGGGGGTACGAGCAGTACTTC
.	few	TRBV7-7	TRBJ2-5	CASSFGQKETQYF	TGTGCCAGCAGCTTTGGCCAGAAAGAGACCCAGTACTTC
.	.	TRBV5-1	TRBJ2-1	CASSLQDEQFF	TGCGCCAGCAGCTTACAGGATGAGCAGTTCTTC
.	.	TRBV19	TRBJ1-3	CASSQGSGNTIYF	TGTGCCAGTAGCCAGGGGTCTGGAAACACCATATATTTT
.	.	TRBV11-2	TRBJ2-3	CASSLERGRGAKDTQYF	TGTGCCAGCAGCTTAGAGAGGGGTCGGGGGGCGAAGGATACGCAGTATTTT
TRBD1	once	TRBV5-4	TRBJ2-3	CASSSQRDSSTDTQYF	TGTGCCAGCAGCTCTCAACGGGACAGTAGCACAGATACGCAGTATTTT
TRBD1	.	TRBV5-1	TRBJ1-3	CASSTSGTGVGNTIYF	TGCGCCAGCAGCACCTCCGGGACAGGGGTTGGAAACACCATATATTTT
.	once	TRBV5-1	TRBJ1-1	CASSLAGGFGNTEAFF	TGCGCCAGCAGCTTGGCGGGGGGGTTTGGGAACACTGAAGCTTTCTTT
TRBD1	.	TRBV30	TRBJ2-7	CAWARLGQGYEQYF	TGTGCCTGGGCGAGACTAGGACAGGGCTACGAGCAGTACTTC
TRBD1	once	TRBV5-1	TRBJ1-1	CASSLGQGGNTEAFF	TGCGCCAGCAGCCTCGGACAGGGGGGCAACACTGAAGCTTTCTTT
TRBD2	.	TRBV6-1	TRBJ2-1	CASSGERGNEQFF	TGTGCCAGCAGTGGTGAGCGGGGGAATGAGCAGTTCTTC
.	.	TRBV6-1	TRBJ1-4	CASSSVLLNELFF	TGTGCCAGCAGCTCAGTCCTTTTAAATGAACTGTTTTTT
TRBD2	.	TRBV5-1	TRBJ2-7	CASSYGAGGYEQYF	TGCGCCAGCAGCTATGGGGCCGGGGGGTACGAGCAGTACTTC
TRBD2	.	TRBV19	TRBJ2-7	CASSMGGSSYEQYF	TGTGCCAGTAGTATGGGGGGGAGCTCCTACGAGCAGTACTTC
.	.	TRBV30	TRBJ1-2	CAWSAGNYGYTF	TGTGCCTGGAGTGCAGGGAACTATGGCTACACCTTC
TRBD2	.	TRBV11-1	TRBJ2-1	CASSVREGSYNEQFF	TGTGCCAGCAGCGTCAGGGAGGGCTCCTACAATGAGCAGTTCTTC
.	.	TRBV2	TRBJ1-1	CASSAENTEAFF	TGTGCCAGCAGCGCAGAGAACACTGAAGCTTTCTTT
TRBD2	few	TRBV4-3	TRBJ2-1	CASSRDVNSGEEQFF	TGCGCCAGCAGCCGAGACGTCAATAGCGGGGAGGAGCAGTTCTTC
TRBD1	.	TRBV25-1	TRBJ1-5	CASAETGGTQPQHF	TGTGCCAGCGCAGAGACAGGGGGCACTCAGCCCCAGCATTTT
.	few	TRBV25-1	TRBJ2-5	CASSELGAGRGETQYF	TGTGCCAGCAGTGAATTGGGTGCTGGGAGGGGGGAGACCCAGTACTTC
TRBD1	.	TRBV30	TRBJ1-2	CAWSQQGAAGYTF	TGTGCCTGGAGTCAACAGGGGGCAGCCGGCTACACCTTC
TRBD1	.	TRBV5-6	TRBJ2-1	CASSTGTRGINYEQFF	TGTGCCAGCAGTACCGGTACCAGGGGGATTAACTATGAGCAGTTCTTC
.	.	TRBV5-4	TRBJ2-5	CASSGGGWQETQYF	TGTGCCAGCAGTGGGGGGGGCTGGCAAGAGACCCAGTACTTC
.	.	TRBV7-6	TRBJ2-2	CASSASGTGELFF	TGTGCCAGCAGCGCCTCGGGCACCGGGGAGCTGTTTTTT
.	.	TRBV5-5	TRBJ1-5	CASSLVPEWASNQHF	TGTGCCAGCAGCTTGGTTCCTGAGTGGGCTTCGAATCAGCATTTT
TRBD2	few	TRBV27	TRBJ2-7	CASRPIGTSGIHEQYF	TGTGCCAGCAGACCGATAGGGACTAGCGGGATACACGAGCAGTACTTC
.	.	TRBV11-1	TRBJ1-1	CASSLAQGRSEAFF	TGTGCCAGCAGCTTAGCGCAGGGAAGGTCTGAAGCTTTCTTT
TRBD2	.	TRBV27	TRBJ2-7	CASRTAGLAGVLYEQYF	TGTGCCAGCAGGACCGCGGGACTAGCGGGAGTCCTCTACGAGCAGTACTTC
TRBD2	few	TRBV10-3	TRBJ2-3	CAIRGPLSGAPLSTDTQYF	TGTGCCATCAGGGGGCCACTTAGCGGGGCGCCCTTAAGCACAGATACGCAGTATTTT
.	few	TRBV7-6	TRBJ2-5	CASSLEQQETQYF	TGTGCCAGCAGCTTAGAACAGCAAGAGACCCAGTACTTC
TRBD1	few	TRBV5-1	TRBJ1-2	CASSPGTGDYGYTF	TGCGCCAGCAGCCCAGGGACAGGGGACTATGGCTACACCTTC
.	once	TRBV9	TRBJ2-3	CASSVLAADTDTQYF	TGTGCCAGCAGCGTTCTGGCGGCAGACACAGATACGCAGTATTTT
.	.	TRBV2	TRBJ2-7	CAGTPVGYEQYF	TGTGCCGGGACTCCCGTCGGCTACGAGCAGTACTTC
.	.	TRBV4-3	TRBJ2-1	CASSLQDGGSYNEQFF	TGCGCCAGCAGCCTACAGGACGGGGGCTCCTACAATGAGCAGTTCTTC
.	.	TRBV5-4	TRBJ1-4	CASSLTGLDEKLFF	TGTGCCAGCAGCTTGACAGGGTTAGATGAAAAACTGTTTTTT
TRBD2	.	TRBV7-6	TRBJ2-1	CASSPEGGSSVAYNEQFF	TGTGCCAGCAGCCCGGAGGGCGGGAGTAGTGTTGCCTACAATGAGCAGTTCTTC
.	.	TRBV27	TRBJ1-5	CASRPITGTLNQPQHF	TGTGCCAGCAGACCAATTACCGGGACACTGAATCAGCCCCAGCATTTT
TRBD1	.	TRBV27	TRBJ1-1	CASQETGGWTEAFF	TGTGCCAGCCAGGAGACAGGGGGCTGGACTGAAGCTTTCTTT
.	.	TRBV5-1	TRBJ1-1	CASSQGFGTEAFF	TGCGCCAGCAGCCAGGGGTTCGGCACTGAAGCTTTCTTT